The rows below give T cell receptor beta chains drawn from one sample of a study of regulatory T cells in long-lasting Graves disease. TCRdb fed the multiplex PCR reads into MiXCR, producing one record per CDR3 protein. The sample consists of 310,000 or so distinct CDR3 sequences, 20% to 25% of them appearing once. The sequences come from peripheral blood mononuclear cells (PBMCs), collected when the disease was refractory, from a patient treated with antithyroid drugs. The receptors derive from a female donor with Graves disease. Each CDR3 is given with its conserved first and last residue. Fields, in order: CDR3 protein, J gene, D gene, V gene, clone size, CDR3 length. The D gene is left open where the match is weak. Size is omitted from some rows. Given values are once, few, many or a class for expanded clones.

CDR3 protein: CASSSLDRPPYNEQFF; J gene: TRBJ2-1; D gene: TRBD1; V gene: TRBV5-1; clone size: NA; CDR3 length: 16
CDR3 protein: CASTGTGTNQPQHF; J gene: TRBJ1-5; D gene: TRBD1; V gene: TRBV19; clone size: NA; CDR3 length: 14
CDR3 protein: CASSFFPGTSVTYEQYF; J gene: TRBJ2-7; D gene: TRBD2; V gene: TRBV12-3/TRBV12-4; clone size: few; CDR3 length: 17
CDR3 protein: CASRPVAAGGELFF; J gene: TRBJ2-2; D gene: NA; V gene: TRBV7-2; clone size: few; CDR3 length: 14
CDR3 protein: CASSQVMTETQYF; J gene: TRBJ2-5; D gene: NA; V gene: TRBV14; clone size: few; CDR3 length: 13
CDR3 protein: CASSPGGHIQYF; J gene: TRBJ2-4; D gene: NA; V gene: TRBV28; clone size: many; CDR3 length: 12
CDR3 protein: CASRKLAGGFASDGELFF; J gene: TRBJ2-2; D gene: TRBD2; V gene: TRBV2; clone size: many; CDR3 length: 18
CDR3 protein: CASSLASSGRAAYEQYF; J gene: TRBJ2-7; D gene: TRBD2; V gene: TRBV7-2; clone size: NA; CDR3 length: 17
CDR3 protein: CASSLGPWEQFF; J gene: TRBJ2-1; D gene: NA; V gene: TRBV7-2; clone size: NA; CDR3 length: 12
CDR3 protein: CAVTDGLNEKLFF; J gene: TRBJ1-4; D gene: NA; V gene: TRBV10-3; clone size: many; CDR3 length: 13
CDR3 protein: CSARIRTFGVEYNSPLHF; J gene: TRBJ1-6; D gene: NA; V gene: TRBV20-1; clone size: many; CDR3 length: 18
CDR3 protein: CASKERGGYTF; J gene: TRBJ1-2; D gene: NA; V gene: TRBV7-3; clone size: many; CDR3 length: 11
CDR3 protein: CASKRETNSPLHF; J gene: TRBJ1-6; D gene: NA; V gene: TRBV19; clone size: once; CDR3 length: 13
CDR3 protein: CARGGDRYNSPLHF; J gene: TRBJ1-6; D gene: TRBD1; V gene: TRBV2; clone size: few; CDR3 length: 14
CDR3 protein: CASTQGRRYNSPLHF; J gene: TRBJ1-6; D gene: NA; V gene: TRBV12-3/TRBV12-4; clone size: NA; CDR3 length: 15
CDR3 protein: CASSPSVTRAFF; J gene: TRBJ1-1; D gene: NA; V gene: TRBV12-3/TRBV12-4; clone size: many; CDR3 length: 12
CDR3 protein: CASRRPGQGSPNYGYTF; J gene: TRBJ1-2; D gene: TRBD1; V gene: TRBV11-2; clone size: many; CDR3 length: 17
CDR3 protein: CASSPFFTGNNSPLHF; J gene: TRBJ1-6; D gene: NA; V gene: TRBV7-9; clone size: NA; CDR3 length: 16
CDR3 protein: CASSLAIIAGGIIPYEQYF; J gene: TRBJ2-7; D gene: TRBD2; V gene: TRBV7-2; clone size: NA; CDR3 length: 19
CDR3 protein: CASSPSDSEAFF; J gene: TRBJ1-1; D gene: NA; V gene: TRBV5-1; clone size: few; CDR3 length: 12
CDR3 protein: CATSDPATGHQETQYF; J gene: TRBJ2-5; D gene: NA; V gene: TRBV24-1; clone size: NA; CDR3 length: 16
CDR3 protein: CASSRNPQGPYEQYF; J gene: TRBJ2-7; D gene: NA; V gene: TRBV18; clone size: NA; CDR3 length: 15
CDR3 protein: CASSYRDRGYTEAFF; J gene: TRBJ1-1; D gene: TRBD1; V gene: TRBV7-2; clone size: NA; CDR3 length: 15
CDR3 protein: CASRPTSGRSYTDTQYF; J gene: TRBJ2-3; D gene: TRBD2; V gene: TRBV6-1; clone size: many; CDR3 length: 17
CDR3 protein: CASSHWDFSFGELFF; J gene: TRBJ2-2; D gene: NA; V gene: TRBV7-2; clone size: few; CDR3 length: 15
CDR3 protein: CASSQEYGDRSYEQYF; J gene: TRBJ2-7; D gene: NA; V gene: TRBV4-2; clone size: NA; CDR3 length: 16
CDR3 protein: CASSQLSLATGELFF; J gene: TRBJ2-2; D gene: NA; V gene: TRBV4-3; clone size: few; CDR3 length: 15
CDR3 protein: CASSVASYNEQFF; J gene: TRBJ2-1; D gene: NA; V gene: TRBV11-3; clone size: few; CDR3 length: 13
CDR3 protein: CASSLEQGVTYNEQFF; J gene: TRBJ2-1; D gene: NA; V gene: TRBV28; clone size: NA; CDR3 length: 16
CDR3 protein: CASSLGGWEYEQYF; J gene: TRBJ2-7; D gene: NA; V gene: TRBV7-2; clone size: few; CDR3 length: 14
CDR3 protein: CASNRAGATEAFF; J gene: TRBJ1-1; D gene: NA; V gene: TRBV6-2/TRBV6-3; clone size: many; CDR3 length: 13
CDR3 protein: CASSPDRGGGYEQYF; J gene: TRBJ2-7; D gene: NA; V gene: TRBV12-3/TRBV12-4; clone size: many; CDR3 length: 15
CDR3 protein: CASSLYLQHTEAFF; J gene: TRBJ1-1; D gene: NA; V gene: TRBV28; clone size: many; CDR3 length: 14
CDR3 protein: CASSYLARVNQPQHF; J gene: TRBJ1-5; D gene: NA; V gene: TRBV6-5; clone size: many; CDR3 length: 15
CDR3 protein: CASSLEGDQETQYF; J gene: TRBJ2-5; D gene: NA; V gene: TRBV5-1; clone size: NA; CDR3 length: 14
CDR3 protein: CASSSDGSLYVYEQYF; J gene: TRBJ2-7; D gene: NA; V gene: TRBV7-2; clone size: NA; CDR3 length: 16
CDR3 protein: CASSQTTYTGELFF; J gene: TRBJ2-2; D gene: NA; V gene: TRBV3-1; clone size: once; CDR3 length: 14
CDR3 protein: CASSPPTGRTYEQYF; J gene: TRBJ2-7; D gene: NA; V gene: TRBV7-9; clone size: NA; CDR3 length: 15
CDR3 protein: CSATSWAGGGYTF; J gene: TRBJ1-2; D gene: TRBD1; V gene: TRBV20-1; clone size: NA; CDR3 length: 13
CDR3 protein: CAIFEGLAGSNEQFF; J gene: TRBJ2-1; D gene: TRBD2; V gene: TRBV6-1; clone size: NA; CDR3 length: 15
CDR3 protein: CASSYWPGQQDFDSGNTIYF; J gene: TRBJ1-3; D gene: TRBD1; V gene: TRBV6-5; clone size: once; CDR3 length: 20
CDR3 protein: CASIDTAYSNEQFF; J gene: TRBJ2-1; D gene: NA; V gene: TRBV5-1; clone size: NA; CDR3 length: 14